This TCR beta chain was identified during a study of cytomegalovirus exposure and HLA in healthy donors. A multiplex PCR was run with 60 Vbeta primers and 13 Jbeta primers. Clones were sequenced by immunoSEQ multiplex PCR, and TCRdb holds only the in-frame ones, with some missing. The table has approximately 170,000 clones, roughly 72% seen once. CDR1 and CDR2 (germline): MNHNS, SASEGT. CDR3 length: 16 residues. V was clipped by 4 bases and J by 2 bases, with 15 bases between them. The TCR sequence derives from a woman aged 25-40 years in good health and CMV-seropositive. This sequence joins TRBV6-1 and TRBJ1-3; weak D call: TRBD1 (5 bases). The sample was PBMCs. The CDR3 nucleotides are TGTGCCAGCAGTGCCTCGAAGGGGTCCCCTGGAAACACCATATATTTT. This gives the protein CASSASKGSPGNTIYF.